Listed here is a single T cell receptor (beta chain). The antigen it recognizes is unknown. Base quality data are lacking; no much larger clone is found one base away. Each clonotype received, on average, approximately 9.9x coverage in deep resolution sequencing performed on a MiSeq, where the target depth lay between 1 in 1 million and 1 in 200,000 T cells. The immunoSEQ hsTCRB Kit was used to generate TCR beta libraries. In the original analysis: Data were analyzed with ImmunoSEQ Data Assistant and ImmunoSEQ Analyzer, with V, D and J genes assigned per IMGT definitions. Clonality, with values ranging from 0 to 1, was calculated as one minus the normalized Shannon entropy of productive rearrangement frequencies. Only overrepresented clonotypes making up at least 0.05% of the repertoire of each patient were included in the public clonotype analysis. Approximately 14 age-matched healthy donor repertoires from immuneACCESS served as clonality controls. The immuneACCESS repertoire file appears here via TCRdb, limited to in-frame rearrangements. These files lack a portion of the clones; in checked studies, under half of the deficit traces to unresolved V genes, and the cause of the others is not known. Clone size and the V and J calls come from that table; the DNA yielded D and trimming. The sample includes some 140,000 clones, with about four fifths observed a single time. 9.5% to 15% of the sample goes to the ten largest clones.

The germline V gene (reference sequence) provides CDR1 GTSNPN and CDR2 SVGIG. The CDR3 covers 13 residues, taking in both the cysteine and the phenylalanine. The sequence is cut down to CDR3 DNA, 39 bases in frame from base 1. V is pared back by 2 bases and J by 0 bases, with 7 bases lying between the germline termini. The data derive from a study of cytotoxic CD8 clonotypes in ibrutinib-treated CLL (dated by TCRdb to about 2021). In terms of the full investigation: In this cohort, approximately 14 patients were treatment-naive and ten to eleven were relapsed/refractory, while roughly 18 had unmutated IGHV. Cryopreserved peripheral blood mononuclear cells were obtained before treatment, at response, and at either sustained remission or disease progression. On average, each sample yielded around 250,000 productive templates and tens of thousands of productive rearrangements. Responses were partial in about 25 patients and complete in 2; after median about 68 months follow-up, some 15 stayed in remission and roughly twelve progressed. Samples at response were collected after a median of around twelve months of treatment, with a range of about 6 to 40 months. Every remission and progressive disease sample was obtained while ibrutinib was still being received by the patients. Longitudinal samples were obtainable from about 30% of the roughly 90 participants in the trial. What the authors observed across the whole study: Clonality rose at ibrutinib response, remained stable during sustained remission, and dropped back toward baseline at progression. Baseline clonality exceeded that of age-matched healthy donors and correlated strongly with circulating CD8+ T-cell counts. Public clonotypes were found to be uncommon and were observed to contract or remain stable during treatment; the increase in clonality was shown to reflect expansion of private clonotypes at ibrutinib response. Sampling times were not matched between patients in sustained remission and patients whose disease was progressing, and lymph node repertoires were not examined.

The meaning of the sample's time point label: 12 months on ibrutinib. For TCR beta library preparation, around 1.8 micrograms of genomic DNA were extracted from the cryopreserved PBMCs. Longitudinal blood samples from CLL patients on ibrutinib monotherapy were analyzed using high-throughput TCR beta sequencing. The patients took part in an open-label, single-center phase 2 trial of ibrutinib monotherapy. The TCR originated in a human donor with chronic lymphocytic leukemia. Specimen: PBMCs, collected after 12 months of ibrutinib treatment. Rearrangement joined TRBV30 to TRBJ1-1; matching of 6 bases hints at TRBD1 as the D gene. CDR3 sequence: CAWSRGVNTEAFF. The nucleotide sequence reads as follows: TGTGCCTGGAGTAGGGGGGTGAACACTGAAGCTTTCTTT.